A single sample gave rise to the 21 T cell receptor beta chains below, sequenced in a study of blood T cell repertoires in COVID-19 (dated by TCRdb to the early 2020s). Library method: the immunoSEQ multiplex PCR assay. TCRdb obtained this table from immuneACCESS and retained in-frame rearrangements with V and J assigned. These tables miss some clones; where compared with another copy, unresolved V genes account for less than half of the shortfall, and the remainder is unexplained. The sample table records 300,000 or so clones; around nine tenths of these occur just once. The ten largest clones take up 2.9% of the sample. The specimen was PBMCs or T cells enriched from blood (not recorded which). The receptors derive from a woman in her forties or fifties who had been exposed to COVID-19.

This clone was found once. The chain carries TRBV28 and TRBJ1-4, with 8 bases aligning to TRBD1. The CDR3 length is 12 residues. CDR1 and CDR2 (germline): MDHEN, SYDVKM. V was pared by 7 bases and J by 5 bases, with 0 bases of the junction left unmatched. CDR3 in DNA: TGTGCCAGCAACAGGGGGAATGAAAAACTGTTTTTT. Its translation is CASNRGNEKLFF.

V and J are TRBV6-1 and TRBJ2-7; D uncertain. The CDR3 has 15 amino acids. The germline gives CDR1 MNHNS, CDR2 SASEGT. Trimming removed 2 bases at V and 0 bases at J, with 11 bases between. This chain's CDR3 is CASSEWADYSYEQYF. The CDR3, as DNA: TGTGCCAGCAGTGAATGGGCAGATTACTCCTACGAGCAGTACTTC.

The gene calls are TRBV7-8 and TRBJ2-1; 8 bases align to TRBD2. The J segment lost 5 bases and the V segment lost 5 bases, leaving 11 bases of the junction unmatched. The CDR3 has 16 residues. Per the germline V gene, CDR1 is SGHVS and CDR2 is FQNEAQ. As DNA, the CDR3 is TGTGCCAGCAGCGACCCGGGACTAGGACCAAACAATGAGCAGTTCTTC. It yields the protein CASSDPGLGPNNEQFF.

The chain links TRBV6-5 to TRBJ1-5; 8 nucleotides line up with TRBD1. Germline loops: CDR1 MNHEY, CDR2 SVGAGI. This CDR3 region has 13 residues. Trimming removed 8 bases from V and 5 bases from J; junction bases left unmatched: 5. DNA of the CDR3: TGTGCCAGCTCGGACAGGGCCCATCAGCCCCAGCATTTT. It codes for CASSDRAHQPQHF.

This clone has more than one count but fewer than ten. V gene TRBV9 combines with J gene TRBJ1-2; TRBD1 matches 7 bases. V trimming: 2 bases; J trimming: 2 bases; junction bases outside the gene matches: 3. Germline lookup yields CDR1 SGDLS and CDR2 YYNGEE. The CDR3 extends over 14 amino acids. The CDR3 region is CASSVGQSNYGYTF. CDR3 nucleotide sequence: TGTGCCAGCAGCGTGGGACAGTCCAACTATGGCTACACCTTC.

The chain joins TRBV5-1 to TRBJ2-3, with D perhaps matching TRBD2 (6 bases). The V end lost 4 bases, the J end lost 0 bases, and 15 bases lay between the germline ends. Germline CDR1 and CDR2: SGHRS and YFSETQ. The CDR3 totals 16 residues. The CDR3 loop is CASSPGLGTSTDTQYF. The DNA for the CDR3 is TGCGCCAGCAGCCCGGGACTGGGTACTAGCACAGATACGCAGTATTTT. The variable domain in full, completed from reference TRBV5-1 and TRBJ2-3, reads KAGVTQTPRYLIKTRGQQVTLSCSPISGHRSVSWYQQTPGQGLQFLFEYFSETQRNKGNFPGRFSGRQFSNSRSEMNVSTLELGDSALYLCASSPGLGTSTDTQYFGPGTRLTVL.

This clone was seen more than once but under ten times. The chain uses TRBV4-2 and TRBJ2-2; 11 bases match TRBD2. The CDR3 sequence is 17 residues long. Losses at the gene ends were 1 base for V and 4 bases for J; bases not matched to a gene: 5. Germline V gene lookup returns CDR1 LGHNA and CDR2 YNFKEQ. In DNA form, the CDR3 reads TGTGCCAGCAGCCAAGTAGCCCTAGCGGGGGGCACCGGGGAGCTGTTTTTT. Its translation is CASSQVALAGGTGELFF.

The CDR3 protein is CAWTPGRSQPQHF. The CDR3 DNA follows: TGTGCCTGGACCCCGGGGAGAAGCCAGCCCCAGCATTTT. The chain combines TRBV30 with TRBJ1-5; D unresolved. The V gene lost 4 bases and the J gene lost 7 bases, with 14 bases spanning the gap. CDR1 is GTSNPN, CDR2 SVGIG, per germline (reference sequence). CDR3 length: 13 residues.

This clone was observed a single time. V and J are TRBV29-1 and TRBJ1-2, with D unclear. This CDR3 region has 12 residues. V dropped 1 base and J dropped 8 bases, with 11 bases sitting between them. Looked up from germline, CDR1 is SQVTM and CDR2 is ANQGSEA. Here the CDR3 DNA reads TGCAGCGTTGAAGTCGGGGATCGGGGCTACACCTTC. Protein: CSVEVGDRGYTF.

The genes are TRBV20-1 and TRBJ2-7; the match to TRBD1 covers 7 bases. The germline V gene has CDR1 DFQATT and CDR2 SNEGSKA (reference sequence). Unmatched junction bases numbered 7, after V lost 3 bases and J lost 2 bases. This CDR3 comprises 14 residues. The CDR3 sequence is CSASEQGRTYEQYF. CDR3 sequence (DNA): TGCAGTGCTAGTGAACAGGGGCGAACCTACGAGCAGTACTTC.

The CDR3 loop is CASRGTSGGLADTQYF. As DNA, the CDR3 is TGTGCCAGCAGGGGGACTAGCGGGGGGTTGGCAGATACGCAGTATTTT. The J gene is TRBJ2-3, the V gene TRBV27, with TRBD2 matching 15 bases. Trimming removed 6 bases from V and 4 bases from J; junction bases left unmatched: 5. The CDR3 spans 16 residues. Per the germline V gene, CDR1 is MNHEY and CDR2 is SMNVEV (reference sequence).

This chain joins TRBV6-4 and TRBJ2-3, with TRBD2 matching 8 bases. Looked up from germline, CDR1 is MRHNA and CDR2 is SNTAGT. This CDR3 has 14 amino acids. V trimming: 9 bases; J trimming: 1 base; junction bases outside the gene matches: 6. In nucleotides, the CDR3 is TGTGCCAGTGGGGTGACTAGCGGCACAGATACGCAGTATTTT. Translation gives CASGVTSGTDTQYF.

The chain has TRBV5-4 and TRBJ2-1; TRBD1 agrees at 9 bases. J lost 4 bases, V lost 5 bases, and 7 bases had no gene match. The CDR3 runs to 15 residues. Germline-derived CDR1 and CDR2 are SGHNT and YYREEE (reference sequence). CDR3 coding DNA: TGTGCCAGCAGTTACGGGACAGGGACATACAATGAGCAGTTCTTC. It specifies CASSYGTGTYNEQFF.

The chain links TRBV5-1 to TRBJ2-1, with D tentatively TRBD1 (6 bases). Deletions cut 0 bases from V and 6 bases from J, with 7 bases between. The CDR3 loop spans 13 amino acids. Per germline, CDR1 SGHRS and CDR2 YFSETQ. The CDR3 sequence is CASSLVGGNEQFF. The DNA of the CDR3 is TGCGCCAGCAGCTTGGTAGGGGGCAATGAGCAGTTCTTC.

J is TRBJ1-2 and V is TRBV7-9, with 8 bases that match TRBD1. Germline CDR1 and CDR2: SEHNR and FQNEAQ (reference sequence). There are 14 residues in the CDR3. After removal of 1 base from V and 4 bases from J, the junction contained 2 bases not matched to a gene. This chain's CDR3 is CASSLGQGSYGYTF. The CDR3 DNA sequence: TGTGCCAGCAGCTTAGGACAGGGGAGCTATGGCTACACCTTC.

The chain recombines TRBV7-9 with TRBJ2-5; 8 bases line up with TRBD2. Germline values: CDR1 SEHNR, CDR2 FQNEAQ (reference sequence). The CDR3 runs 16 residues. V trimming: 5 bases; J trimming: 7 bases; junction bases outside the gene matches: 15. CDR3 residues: CASSGPQQARGGTQYF. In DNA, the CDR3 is TGTGCCAGCAGCGGTCCGCAACAGGCCCGGGGGGGGACCCAGTACTTC.

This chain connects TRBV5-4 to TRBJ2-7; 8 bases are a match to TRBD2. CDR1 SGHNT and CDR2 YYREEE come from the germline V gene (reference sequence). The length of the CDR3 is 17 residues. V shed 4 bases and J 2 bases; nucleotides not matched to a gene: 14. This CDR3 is CASSPAGGRGAAYEQYF. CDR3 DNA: TGTGCCAGCAGCCCAGCGGGTGGGCGGGGGGCGGCCTACGAGCAGTACTTC. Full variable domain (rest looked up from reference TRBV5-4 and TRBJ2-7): ETGVTQSPTHLIKTRGQQVTLRCSSQSGHNTVSWYQQALGQGPQFIFQYYREEENGRGNFPPRFSGLQFPNYSSELNVNALELDDSALYLCASSPAGGRGAAYEQYFGPGTRLTVT.

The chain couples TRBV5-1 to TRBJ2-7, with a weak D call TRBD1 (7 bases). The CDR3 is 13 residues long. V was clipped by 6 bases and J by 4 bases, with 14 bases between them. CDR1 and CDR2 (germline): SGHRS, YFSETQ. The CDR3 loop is CASTPPGGYEQYF. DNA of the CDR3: TGCGCCAGCACCCCCCCAGGGGGGTACGAGCAGTACTTC.

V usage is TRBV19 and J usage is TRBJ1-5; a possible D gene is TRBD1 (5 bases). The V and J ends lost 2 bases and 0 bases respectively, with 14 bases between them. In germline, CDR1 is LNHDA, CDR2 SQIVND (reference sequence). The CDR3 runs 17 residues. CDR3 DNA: TGTGCCAGTAGTATAAGGGAGGGGCCGATTAGCAATCAGCCCCAGCATTTT. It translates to CASSIREGPISNQPQHF.

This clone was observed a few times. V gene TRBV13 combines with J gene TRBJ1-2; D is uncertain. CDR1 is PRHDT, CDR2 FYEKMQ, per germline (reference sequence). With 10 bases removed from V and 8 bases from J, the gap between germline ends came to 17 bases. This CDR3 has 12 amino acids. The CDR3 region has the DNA TGTGCCATCCGAGGCGGAGTACCCGGCTACACCTTC. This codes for CAIRGGVPGYTF. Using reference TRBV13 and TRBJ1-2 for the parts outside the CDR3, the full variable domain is AAGVIQSPRHLIKEKRETATLKCYPIPRHDTVYWYQQGPGQDPQFLISFYEKMQSDKGSIPDRFSAQQFSDYHSELNMSSLELGDSALYFCAIRGGVPGYTFGSGTRLTVV.

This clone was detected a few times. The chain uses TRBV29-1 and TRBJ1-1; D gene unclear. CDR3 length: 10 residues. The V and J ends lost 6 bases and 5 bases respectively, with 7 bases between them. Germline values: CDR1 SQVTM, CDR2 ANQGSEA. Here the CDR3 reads CSVLETEAFF. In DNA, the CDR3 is TGCAGCGTCCTAGAGACTGAAGCTTTCTTT.